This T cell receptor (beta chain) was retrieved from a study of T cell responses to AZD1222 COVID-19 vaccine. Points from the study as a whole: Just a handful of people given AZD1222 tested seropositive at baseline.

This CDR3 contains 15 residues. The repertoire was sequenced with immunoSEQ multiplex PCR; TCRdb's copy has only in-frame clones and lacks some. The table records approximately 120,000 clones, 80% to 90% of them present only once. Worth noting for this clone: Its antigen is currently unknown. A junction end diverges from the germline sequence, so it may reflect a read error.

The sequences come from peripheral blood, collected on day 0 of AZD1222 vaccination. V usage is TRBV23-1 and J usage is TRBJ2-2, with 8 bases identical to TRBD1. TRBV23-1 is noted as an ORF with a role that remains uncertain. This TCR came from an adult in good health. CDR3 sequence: CASSRNGRGHRGAVF. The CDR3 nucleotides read TGCGCCAGCAGTCGTAATGGCAGGGGGCACCGGGGAGCTGTTTTT.